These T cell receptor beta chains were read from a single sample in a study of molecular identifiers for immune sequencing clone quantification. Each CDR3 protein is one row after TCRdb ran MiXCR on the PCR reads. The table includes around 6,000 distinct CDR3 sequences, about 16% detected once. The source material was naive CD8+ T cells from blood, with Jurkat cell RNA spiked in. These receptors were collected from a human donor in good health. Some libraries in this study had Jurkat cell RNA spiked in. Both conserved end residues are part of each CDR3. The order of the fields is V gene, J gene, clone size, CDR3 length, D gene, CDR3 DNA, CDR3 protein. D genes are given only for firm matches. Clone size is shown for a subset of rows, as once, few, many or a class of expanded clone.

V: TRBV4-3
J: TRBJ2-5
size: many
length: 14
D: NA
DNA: TGCGCCAGCAGCCAAGAACAGGGCCAAGAGACCCAGTACTTC
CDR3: CASSQEQGQETQYF

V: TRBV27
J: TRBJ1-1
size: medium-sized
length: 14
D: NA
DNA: TGTGCCAGCAGTATTGCGACAGGACTAAGTGAAGCTTTCTTT
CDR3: CASSIATGLSEAFF

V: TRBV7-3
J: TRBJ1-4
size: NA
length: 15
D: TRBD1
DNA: TGTGCAAGCAGCTTCCAGGGGGCGACCAACGAAAGATTATTTTTC
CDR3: CASSFQGATNERLFF

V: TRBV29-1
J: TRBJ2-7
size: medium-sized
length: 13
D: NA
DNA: TGCAGCGTCGAGGACCCGAGCTCCTACGAGCAGTACTTC
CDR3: CSVEDPSSYEQYF

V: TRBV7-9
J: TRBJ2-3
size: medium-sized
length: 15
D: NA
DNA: TGTGCCAGCAGCATCTCCGGGACCAGCACAGATACGCAGTATTTT
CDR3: CASSISGTSTDTQYF

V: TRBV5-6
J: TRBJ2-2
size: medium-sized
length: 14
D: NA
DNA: TGTGCCAGCAGCTTGGCTTTTTACAGCGGGGAGCTGTTTTTT
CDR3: CASSLAFYSGELFF

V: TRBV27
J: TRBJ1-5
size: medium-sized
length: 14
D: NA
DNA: TGTGCCAGCAGTTTAGGGGCAGAAAGTAAGCCCCAGCATTTT
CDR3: CASSLGAESKPQHF

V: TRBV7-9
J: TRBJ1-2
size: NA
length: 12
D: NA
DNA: TGCGCCAGCAGCTTAGAAGACAGGCGATTCACCTTC
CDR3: CASSLEDRRFTF

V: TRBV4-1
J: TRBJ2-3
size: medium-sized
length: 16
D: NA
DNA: TGCGCCAGCAGCCAAGAAGGGGGACTTACTGCAGATACGCAGTATTTT
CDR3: CASSQEGGLTADTQYF

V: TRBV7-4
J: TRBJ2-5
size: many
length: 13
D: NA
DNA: TGTGCCAGCAGTTGGGGGCACCAAGACACCCAGTACTTT
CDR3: CASSWGHQDTQYF

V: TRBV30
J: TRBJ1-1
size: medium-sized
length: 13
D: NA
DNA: TGTGCCTGGAGTTTCGGGGATTCTACTGAAGCTTTCTTT
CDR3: CAWSFGDSTEAFF

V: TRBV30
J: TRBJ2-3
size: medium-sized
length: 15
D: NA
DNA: TGTGCCTGGAGTGTGGGGGCCCTTAGCACAGATACGCAGTATTTT
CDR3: CAWSVGALSTDTQYF

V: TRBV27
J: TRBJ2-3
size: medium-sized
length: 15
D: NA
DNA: TGTGCCAGCAGTTTTCAGGGACGGCGCACAGATACGCAGTATTTT
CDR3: CASSFQGRRTDTQYF

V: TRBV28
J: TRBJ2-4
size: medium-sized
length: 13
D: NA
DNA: TGTGCCAGCAGTTTACGGGGGAGCGGCATTCAGTACTTC
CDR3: CASSLRGSGIQYF

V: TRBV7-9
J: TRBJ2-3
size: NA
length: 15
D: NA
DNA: TGTGCCAGCAGCTTAGTTGGGGGGCACACAGATACGCAGTATTTT
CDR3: CASSLVGGHTDTQYF

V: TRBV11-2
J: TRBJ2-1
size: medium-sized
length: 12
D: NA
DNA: TGTGCCAGCAGCTTAGGGCGGAATGAGCAGTTCTTC
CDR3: CASSLGRNEQFF

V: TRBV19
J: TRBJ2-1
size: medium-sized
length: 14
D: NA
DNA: TGTGCCAGTAGTATATCCGGGGGCCACAATGAGCAGTTCTTC
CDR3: CASSISGGHNEQFF

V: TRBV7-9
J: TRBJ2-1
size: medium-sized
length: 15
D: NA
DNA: TGTGCCAGCAGCTTAGTAGGGTCCCTGTACAATGAGCAGTTCTTC
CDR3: CASSLVGSLYNEQFF

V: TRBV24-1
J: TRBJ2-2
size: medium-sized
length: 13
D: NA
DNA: TGTGCCATCAGGACAGCGAGCACCGGGGAGCTGTTTTTT
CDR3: CAIRTASTGELFF

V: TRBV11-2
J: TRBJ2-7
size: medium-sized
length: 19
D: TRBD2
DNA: TGTGCCAGCAGCTTAGGAGAGTCCGGGACTAGCGGGAGGTTATACGAGCAGTACTTC
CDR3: CASSLGESGTSGRLYEQYF

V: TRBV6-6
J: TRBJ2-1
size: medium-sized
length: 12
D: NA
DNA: TGTGCCAGCAGTTACAGGACGGATGAGCAGTTCTTC
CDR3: CASSYRTDEQFF

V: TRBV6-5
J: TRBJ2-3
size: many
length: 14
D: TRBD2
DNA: TGTGCCAGCGCAGCGGGAGGGTTAGCAGATACGCAGTATTTT
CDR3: CASAAGGLADTQYF

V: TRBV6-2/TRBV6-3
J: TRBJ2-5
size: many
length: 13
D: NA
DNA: TGTGCCAGCAGCCGAGGGCCGTGGGAGACCCAGTACTTC
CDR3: CASSRGPWETQYF

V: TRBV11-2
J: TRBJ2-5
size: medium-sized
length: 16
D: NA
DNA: TGTGCCAGCAGCCCGACTCCAGGGTCCCCCCAAGAGACCCAGTACTTC
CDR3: CASSPTPGSPQETQYF

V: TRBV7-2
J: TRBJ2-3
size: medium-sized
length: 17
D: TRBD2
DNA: TGTGCCAGCAGCTTAGTTAGCGGGAGGTCCGACACAGATACGCAGTATTTT
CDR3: CASSLVSGRSDTDTQYF

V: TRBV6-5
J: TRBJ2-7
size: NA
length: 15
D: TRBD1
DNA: TGTGCCAGCAGTTTTGGGACAGGGGCTACCTACGAGCAGTACTTC
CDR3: CASSFGTGATYEQYF

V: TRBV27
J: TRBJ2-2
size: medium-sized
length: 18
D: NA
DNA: TGTGCCAGCAGTTTGGGACCGTACCAGGGTACATTCACCGGGGAGCTGTTTTTT
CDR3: CASSLGPYQGTFTGELFF